In this sample, the clone carrying this T cell receptor beta chain turned up a few times. Antigen specificity is unknown. This record comes from a study of T-cell memory formation after mild COVID-19. Background on the study: Clusters were largely donor specific.

Germline V gene sequence: CDR1 KGHSH, CDR2 LQKENI. The CDR3 is 15 amino acids. V dropped 1 base and J dropped 5 bases, with 12 bases sitting between them. General study results and limits: There was a balanced CD4/CD8 profile in clones contracting day 15 to 85, and later expanders leaned CD4+. Largely, contracting CD4+ clones fell within CM and EM, and contracting CD8+ clones within EMRA.

TCRdb ran MiXCR on the 5' RACE reads and lists one entry per CDR3 protein. The sample has roughly 190,000 distinct CDR3 sequences; 8% to 11% are singletons. The material sequenced was PBMCs or a T cell subset sorted from them (not recorded which). The rearrangement uses TRBV18 and TRBJ2-1, with unresolved D. This receptor was identified in a man aged 18 to 30 who had mild COVID-19 (a few samples of this study predate the infection). Cell type and time point are not known. CDR3 sequence (DNA): TGTGCCAGCTCACCACAAGTGGGCCGCGACAATGAGCAGTTCTTC. Translated: CASSPQVGRDNEQFF.